The clone carrying this TCR beta chain has only a few counts. The sample originates from a study of T cells in Graves' hyperthyroidism and ophthalmopathy. Background on the study: Specimen type is peripheral blood, collected at initial diagnosis prior to any treatment.

CDR1 DFQATT and CDR2 SNEGSKA come from the germline V gene (reference sequence). CDR3 length: 12 residues. V lost 5 bases and J lost 10; bases outside the gene matches: 4. It was RNA transcripts that yielded the amplified TCR beta CDR3 regions. First-round RT-PCR targeting the TCR CDR3 was performed with the HTBI primer set. From the multiplex PCR reads, TCRdb called clonotypes with MiXCR, one entry per CDR3 protein. The sample shows about 270,000 distinct CDR3 sequences, roughly 20% of them seen only once. The sample taken for sequencing was blood. This receptor was identified in a man under 40 with Graves' ophthalmopathy. The chain combines TRBV20-1 with TRBJ1-3; 11 bases match TRBD1. CDR3 protein: CSAPGTGGTIYF. CDR3 coding DNA: TGCAGTGCTCCCGGGACAGGGGGAACCATATATTTT.